Presented here are 7 T cell receptor beta chains from one specimen sequenced in a study of T cells in Graves' hyperthyroidism and ophthalmopathy. RNA transcripts yielded amplified TCR beta CDR3 regions. TCR CDR3 regions were first amplified by RT-PCR with HTBI primers. TCRdb called the multiplex PCR reads again in MiXCR, with one record for every CDR3 protein. The data show 700,000 to 950,000 distinct CDR3 sequences, over 35% seen once. The sequencing sample was made of blood. These receptors were taken from a woman in her forties with Graves' hyperthyroidism.

CDR3 amino acids: CASSAAGAQPYEQYF. CDR3 coding DNA: TGTGCCAGCAGTGCCGCGGGAGCGCAACCCTACGAGCAGTACTTC. This rearrangement joins TRBV28 to TRBJ2-7; TRBD2 aligns across 7 bases. The germline gives CDR1 MDHEN, CDR2 SYDVKM. There are 15 residues in the CDR3. The trim removed 5 bases at V and 2 bases at J, leaving 9 bases unmatched.

CDR3 nucleotides: TGTGCCAGCAGCTTGAAAACGACAGGGAAATCACCCCTCCACTTT. Amino acid sequence: CASSLKTTGKSPLHF. The chain combines TRBV7-9 with TRBJ1-6, with 7 positions matching TRBD1. The length of the CDR3 is 15 residues. Germline assignment: CDR1 SEHNR and CDR2 FQNEAQ (reference sequence). Losses at the gene ends were 3 bases for V and 10 bases for J; bases not matched to a gene: 9.

The rearrangement uses TRBV2 and TRBJ2-7, with D possibly TRBD2 on 5 matching bases. The CDR3 has 15 amino acids. Trimming pared 3 bases from V and 0 bases from J, leaving 12 bases between. Germline V lookup: CDR1 SNHLY, CDR2 FYNNEI. Written as DNA, the CDR3 is TGTGCCAGCAGTGAGAGCAGCCGGGGCTCCTACGAGCAGTACTTC. Translation gives CASSESSRGSYEQYF.

In its sample, this clonotype was seen many times. The chain has TRBV20-1 and TRBJ2-7; 8 positions agree with TRBD2. Germline CDR1 DFQATT, CDR2 SNEGSKA (reference sequence). The CDR3 has 13 residues. The junction had 5 bases not matched to a gene; V was cut back by 5 bases and J by 2 bases. CDR3 amino acids: CSAGSSGPYEQYF. The CDR3, as DNA: TGCAGTGCTGGATCTAGCGGGCCCTACGAGCAGTACTTC.

About this clonotype: This may arise from a read error, as a much more abundant clone is one base away. This chain uses TRBV10-3 with TRBJ1-2, with TRBD1 matching over 8 bases. The CDR3 has 14 residues. Per the germline V gene, CDR1 is ENHRY and CDR2 is SYGVKD. DNA of the CDR3: TGTGCCATCAGTCGACAGGGGTTTGACTATGACTACACCTTC. Protein product: CAISRQGFDYDYTF.

This rearrangement joins TRBV24-1 to TRBJ2-5; 8 bases match TRBD2. This CDR3 has 15 amino acids. Looked up from germline, CDR1 is KGHDR and CDR2 is SFDVKD. The trim removed 8 bases at V and 2 bases at J, leaving 9 bases unmatched. CDR3 sequence: CATKGPAGAQETQYF. As DNA, the CDR3 is TGTGCCACCAAGGGGCCAGCGGGGGCACAAGAGACCCAGTACTTC.

The sample holds many counts of this clonotype. V usage is TRBV2 and J usage is TRBJ2-7; 7 nucleotides agree with TRBD1. V shed 8 bases and J 2 bases; nucleotides not matched to a gene: 12. Germline loops: CDR1 SNHLY, CDR2 FYNNEI. This CDR3 region has 15 residues. The CDR3 protein is CASYQPGQPAYEQYF. DNA of the CDR3: TGTGCCAGCTACCAACCGGGACAGCCAGCCTACGAGCAGTACTTC.